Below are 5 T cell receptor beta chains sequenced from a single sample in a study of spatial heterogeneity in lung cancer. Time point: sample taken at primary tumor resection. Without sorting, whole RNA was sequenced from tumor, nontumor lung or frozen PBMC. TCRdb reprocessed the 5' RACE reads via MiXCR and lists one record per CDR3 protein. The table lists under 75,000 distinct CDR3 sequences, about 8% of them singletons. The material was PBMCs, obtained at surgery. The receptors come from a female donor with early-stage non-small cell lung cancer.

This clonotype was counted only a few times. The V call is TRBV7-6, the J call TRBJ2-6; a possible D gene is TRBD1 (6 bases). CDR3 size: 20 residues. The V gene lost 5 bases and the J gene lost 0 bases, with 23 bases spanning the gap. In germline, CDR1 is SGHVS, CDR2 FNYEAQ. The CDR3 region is CASSLRTAGQTFSGANVLTF. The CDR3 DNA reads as TGTGCCAGCAGCCTAAGGACCGCTGGACAGACCTTCTCTGGGGCCAACGTCCTGACTTTC.

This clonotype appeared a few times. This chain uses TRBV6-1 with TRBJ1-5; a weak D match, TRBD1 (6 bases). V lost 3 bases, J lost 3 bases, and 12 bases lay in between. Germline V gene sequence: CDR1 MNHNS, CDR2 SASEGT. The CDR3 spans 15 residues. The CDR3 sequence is CASSDAGGNNQPQHF. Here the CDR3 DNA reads TGTGCCAGCAGTGACGCTGGGGGCAACAATCAGCCCCAGCATTTT.

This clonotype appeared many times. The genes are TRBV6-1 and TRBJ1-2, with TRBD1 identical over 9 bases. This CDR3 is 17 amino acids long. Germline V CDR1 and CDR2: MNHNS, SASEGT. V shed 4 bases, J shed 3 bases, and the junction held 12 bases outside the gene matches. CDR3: CASSAGWTGVGDYGYTF. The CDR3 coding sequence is TGTGCCAGCAGTGCAGGCTGGACAGGGGTGGGCGACTATGGCTACACCTTC.

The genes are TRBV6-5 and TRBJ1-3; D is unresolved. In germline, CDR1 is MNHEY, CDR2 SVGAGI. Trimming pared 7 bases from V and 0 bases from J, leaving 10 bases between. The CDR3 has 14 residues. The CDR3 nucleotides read TGTGCCAGCAAGCCAGCCTTCTCTGGAAACACCATATATTTT. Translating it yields CASKPAFSGNTIYF.

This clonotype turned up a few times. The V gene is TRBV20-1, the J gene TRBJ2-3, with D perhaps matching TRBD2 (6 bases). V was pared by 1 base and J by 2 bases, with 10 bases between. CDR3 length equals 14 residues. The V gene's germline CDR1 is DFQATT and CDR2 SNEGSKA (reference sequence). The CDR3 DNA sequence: TGCAGTGCTAGAGCCGGGGGACCCACAGATACGCAGTATTTT. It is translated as CSARAGGPTDTQYF.